These 27 T cell receptor beta chains were sequenced from one sample in a study of graft-versus-host responses after intestinal transplantation (dated by TCRdb to the early 2020s). Libraries were made using the immunoSEQ multiplex PCR assay. The source is immuneACCESS, and TCRdb retained only in-frame sequences with V and J called. Part of the clones is not carried over; for the studies checked, unresolved V genes explain less than half of this, and the remainder is unexplained. The sample table contains approximately 11,000 clones; only one count was recorded for about 94% of them. 20% of the sample goes to the ten largest clones. Sequenced material: PBMCs, taken about 110 days after intestinal transplant. The receptors here all came from a human patient who received an intestinal transplant, so some T cells may come from the graft donor.

This clone showed up just once. The CDR3 is CAITASGKDEQFF. The CDR3, as DNA: TGTGCCATCACGGCTAGCGGAAAGGATGAGCAGTTCTTC. The chain couples TRBV10-3 to TRBJ2-1, with 7 bases that match TRBD2. This CDR3 comprises 13 residues. Germline-derived CDR1 and CDR2 are ENHRY and SYGVKD. The junction had 8 bases not matched to a gene; V was cut back by 7 bases and J by 8 bases.

J is TRBJ2-3 and V is TRBV7-8, with 8 nucleotides matching TRBD2. V lost 5 bases, J lost 0 bases, and 16 bases stayed unmatched. This CDR3 has 19 amino acids. The V gene's germline CDR1 is SGHVS and CDR2 FQNEAQ. The CDR3 bases are TGTGCCAGCAGCCATAGTGGGGTAGCGGGACCGTATAGCACAGATACGCAGTATTTT. Amino acids: CASSHSGVAGPYSTDTQYF.

This chain joins TRBV28 and TRBJ2-1; D might be TRBD1 or TRBD2, each matching 5 bases. Trimming took off 7 bases at V and 0 bases at J, with 10 bases between the two ends. This CDR3 has 14 amino acids. Germline CDR1 and CDR2: MDHEN and SYDVKM. The CDR3 protein is CASTGTLSYNEQFF. The CDR3 DNA reads as TGTGCCAGCACAGGGACCCTCTCCTACAATGAGCAGTTCTTC.

The genes are TRBV27 and TRBJ2-7; a possible D gene is TRBD2 (5 bases). The CDR3 covers 14 residues. With 5 bases removed from V and 2 bases from J, the gap between germline ends came to 13 bases. Germline assignment: CDR1 MNHEY and CDR2 SMNVEV (reference sequence). The CDR3 DNA reads as TGTGCCAGCAGTGTTGACTGGCGGGCCTACGAGCAGTACTTC. It is translated as CASSVDWRAYEQYF.

V and J are TRBV5-8 and TRBJ1-5; D is unclear. Germline V gene sequence: CDR1 SGHTS, CDR2 YDEGEE. V gave up 4 bases and J gave up 4 bases, with 6 bases separating them. The CDR3 is made up of 12 amino acids. CDR3 coding DNA: TGTGCCAGCAGCAGGTATAATCAGCCCCAGCATTTT. This encodes CASSRYNQPQHF. Full variable domain (missing parts from reference TRBV5-8 and TRBJ1-5): EAGVTQSPTHLIKTRGQQATLRCSPISGHTSVYWYQQALGLGLQFLLWYDEGEERNRGNFPPRFSGRQFPNYSSELNVNALELEDSALYLCASSRYNQPQHFGDGTRLSIL.

This chain connects TRBV20-1 to TRBJ1-2; no definite D call. V was shortened by 5 bases and J by 1 base, with 5 bases between the two germline ends. The CDR3 spans 11 residues. In germline, CDR1 is DFQATT, CDR2 SNEGSKA (reference sequence). In DNA form, the CDR3 reads TGCAGTGCTCCTGGTAACTATGGCTACACCTTC. Translation: CSAPGNYGYTF.

V and J are TRBV27 and TRBJ1-2; D possibly corresponds to TRBD1 (5 bases). Germline loops: CDR1 MNHEY, CDR2 SMNVEV (reference sequence). The germline V and J ends were trimmed by 2 bases and 2 bases, with 6 bases remaining between them. This CDR3 spans 13 amino acids. The CDR3 spells CASSLRGNYGYTF. The CDR3 coding sequence is TGTGCCAGCAGTTTACGGGGCAACTATGGCTACACCTTC.

The chain is built from TRBV5-1 and TRBJ1-1; D remains ambiguous. Trimming removed 0 bases from V and 6 bases from J, with 9 bases in between. The CDR3 has 13 residues. Germline CDR1 is SGHRS and CDR2 is YFSETQ. The CDR3 loop reads CASSLGGGPEAFF. In DNA form, the CDR3 reads TGCGCCAGCAGCTTGGGGGGTGGGCCTGAAGCTTTCTTT.

This clone was counted a single time. The CDR3 region is CASATPGQGMGNTIYF. As DNA, the CDR3 is TGTGCCAGCGCTACCCCGGGACAGGGGATGGGAAACACCATATATTTT. This chain connects TRBV6-6 to TRBJ1-3; 10 positions match TRBD1. Germline-derived CDR1 and CDR2 are MNHNY and SVGAGI (reference sequence). Losses at the gene ends were 8 bases for V and 4 bases for J; bases not matched to a gene: 11. There are 16 residues in the CDR3.

The chain carries TRBV2 and TRBJ1-1; a possible D gene is TRBD1 (6 bases). Germline loops: CDR1 SNHLY, CDR2 FYNNEI. This CDR3 has 17 residues. V lost 5 bases, J lost 0 bases, and 19 bases lay in between. The CDR3 region is CASSFNHGQTMNTEAFF. The DNA for the CDR3 is TGTGCCAGCAGTTTCAATCATGGACAGACTATGAACACTGAAGCTTTCTTT.

This rearrangement joins TRBV30 to TRBJ1-1, with D perhaps matching TRBD1 (5 bases). V lost 3 bases to trimming and J lost 6 bases, with 17 bases between them. Germline loops: CDR1 GTSNPN, CDR2 SVGIG (reference sequence). The CDR3 has 14 amino acids. The CDR3 region is CAWSLHQGMSEAFF. The CDR3 DNA reads as TGTGCCTGGAGCTTACACCAGGGAATGTCTGAAGCTTTCTTT.

This clone was recorded a few times. The junction departs from the called germline gene at one end, perhaps through a read error. V and J are TRBV6-6 and TRBJ1-3, with a weak D call TRBD1 (5 bases). The CDR3 has 11 amino acids. Germline lookup yields CDR1 MNHNY and CDR2 SVGAGI (reference sequence). Here the CDR3 reads CASSYSGRVSF. The CDR3 DNA is TGTGCCAGCAGTTACTCCGGCAGGGTCTCTTTT.

Within the sample, this clone is large. Within the sample, other DNA sequences also encode this same CDR3. The chain is built from TRBV6-5 and TRBJ2-7; D could derive from TRBD1 or TRBD2 (5 bases each). The CDR3 totals 14 residues. V lost 7 bases, J lost 1 base, and 14 bases lay in between. Germline V CDR1 and CDR2: MNHEY, SVGAGI. CDR3 loop: CASKTGTASYEQYF. The CDR3 bases are TGTGCCAGCAAGACCGGGACGGCTTCCTACGAGCAGTACTTC.

V usage is TRBV5-4 and J usage is TRBJ2-7; 9 nucleotides line up with TRBD2. From germline, CDR1 is SGHNT and CDR2 YYREEE (reference sequence). The CDR3 consists of 14 residues. V lost 0 bases to trimming and J lost 4 bases; unmatched junction nucleotides: 2. The CDR3 nucleotides are TGTGCCAGCAGCTTGGGACTAGCGGAATACGAGCAGTACTTC. It yields the protein CASSLGLAEYEQYF.

The V gene is TRBV5-6, the J gene TRBJ2-1; TRBD2 matches 15 bases. CDR3 length: 15 residues. The ends lost 7 bases at V and 12 bases at J; junction bases unmatched: 11. Germline values: CDR1 SGHDT, CDR2 YYEEEE. The CDR3 coding sequence is TGTGCCAGCGCGCCCTTTACGGGACTAGCGGGAGGGCAGTTCTTC. This translates into CASAPFTGLAGGQFF. Full variable domain (remainder filled in from reference TRBV5-6 and TRBJ2-1): DAGVTQSPTHLIKTRGQQVTLRCSPKSGHDTVSWYQQALGQGPQFIFQYYEEEERQRGNFPDRFSGHQFPNYSSELNVNALLLGDSALYLCASAPFTGLAGGQFFGPGTRLTVL.

The chain has TRBV29-1 and TRBJ2-3; a possible D gene is TRBD2 (6 bases). V was pared by 1 base and J by 0 bases, with 17 bases between. Germline V gene data show CDR1 as SQVTM and CDR2 as ANQGSEA. This CDR3 is 17 amino acids long. CDR3: CSVEGGAVAASTDTQYF. CDR3 nucleotide sequence: TGCAGCGTTGAAGGCGGGGCCGTCGCCGCCAGCACAGATACGCAGTATTTT.

For this clone: Other DNA variants within this sample encode the same CDR3. The chain joins TRBV28 to TRBJ2-7, with 8 bases matching TRBD1. The CDR3 totals 13 residues. CDR1 and CDR2 (germline): MDHEN, SYDVKM. Trimming took 6 bases from V and 3 from J; bases not matched to a gene: 4. CDR3 in amino acids: CASSSGQGYEQYF. DNA for the CDR3: TGTGCCAGCAGCTCCGGACAGGGCTACGAGCAGTACTTC.

V usage is TRBV18 and J usage is TRBJ2-1, with D perhaps assigned TRBD1 or TRBD2 (6 bases each). The length of the CDR3 is 15 residues. Trimming left V 2 bases short and J 7 bases short, with 15 bases between. Germline loops: CDR1 KGHSH, CDR2 LQKENI. The CDR3 nucleotides read TGTGCCAGCTCACCAGAGGGGGGCCGTATAAATGAGCAGTTCTTC. Residues: CASSPEGGRINEQFF. The whole variable domain, filled in from reference TRBV18 and TRBJ2-1, reads NAGVMQNPRHLVRRRGQEARLRCSPMKGHSHVYWYRQLPEEGLKFMVYLQKENIIDESGMPKERFSAEFPKEGPSILRIQQVVRGDSAAYFCASSPEGGRINEQFFGPGTRLTVL.

The genes are TRBV4-1 and TRBJ2-7; D may match TRBD1 or TRBD2 (5 bases each). The germline V and J ends were trimmed by 5 bases and 7 bases, with 18 bases remaining between them. The CDR3 extends over 14 amino acids. Germline-derived CDR1 and CDR2 are MGHRA and YSYEKL. The CDR3 nucleotides read TGCGCCAGCAGCTCACGTCGGGGCCGACGGGAGCAGTACTTC. Protein: CASSSRRGRREQYF.

The chain links TRBV18 to TRBJ1-2, with D unclear. The germline V gene has CDR1 KGHSH and CDR2 LQKENI. V lost 4 bases, J lost 6 bases, and 21 bases lay in between. This CDR3 is 16 amino acids long. CDR3: CASSRLRAPQEDGYTF. CDR3 in DNA: TGTGCCAGCTCACGACTCCGGGCCCCTCAGGAGGATGGCTACACCTTC.

V is TRBV6-5 and J is TRBJ1-2; D unresolved. CDR1 and CDR2 (germline): MNHEY, SVGAGI. V gave up 4 bases and J gave up 8 bases, with 8 bases separating them. The CDR3 length is 11 residues. CDR3 protein: CASSLGGGYTF. The CDR3 DNA follows: TGTGCCAGCAGTTTAGGCGGAGGCTACACCTTC.

Only one count was recorded for this clone. This sequence joins TRBV4-1 and TRBJ2-5; 7 bases are a match to TRBD1. V gave up 3 bases and J gave up 2 bases; unmatched junction bases: 9. This CDR3 is built from 16 residues. Germline lookup yields CDR1 MGHRA and CDR2 YSYEKL. CDR3 bases: TGCGCCAGCAGCCATGCCCCCGGGACAGAGCAAGAGACCCAGTACTTC. Encoded protein: CASSHAPGTEQETQYF.

The chain links TRBV12-5 to TRBJ1-2, with D perhaps TRBD1 (6 bases). Germline loops: CDR1 LGHNT, CDR2 FRNRAP. The CDR3 extends over 14 amino acids. V was shortened by 3 bases and J by 5 bases, with 13 bases between the two germline ends. CDR3 coding DNA: TGTGCTAGTGGTTTAAGGGGGGCTGGTTATGGCTACACCTTC. It yields the protein CASGLRGAGYGYTF.

The chain carries TRBV5-6 and TRBJ1-5, with TRBD1 matching 12 bases. Germline V gene data show CDR1 as SGHDT and CDR2 as YYEEEE. CDR3 length equals 17 residues. V was pared by 1 base and J by 3 bases, with 5 bases of the junction left unmatched. CDR3 in amino acids: CASSLYGDRGPNQPQHF. CDR3 DNA: TGTGCCAGCAGCTTGTACGGGGACAGGGGGCCCAATCAGCCCCAGCATTTT.

This clone was seen only a few times. The rearrangement joins TRBV28 to TRBJ1-3; 9 bases fit TRBD1. Germline V lookup: CDR1 MDHEN, CDR2 SYDVKM. The CDR3 loop spans 14 amino acids. With V trimmed by 4 bases and J by 4 bases, 2 bases remained unmatched. The CDR3, as DNA: TGTGCCAGCAGTTACAGGGGGCACGGAAACACCATATATTTT. This sequence encodes CASSYRGHGNTIYF. The full variable domain, completed using reference TRBV28 and TRBJ1-3, is DVKVTQSSRYLVKRTGEKVFLECVQDMDHENMFWYRQDPGLGLRLIYFSYDVKMKEKGDIPEGYSVSREKKERFSLILESASTNQTSMYLCASSYRGHGNTIYFGEGSWLTVV.

The chain combines TRBV5-6 with TRBJ2-7, with D possibly matching TRBD2 (5 bases). Germline assignment: CDR1 SGHDT and CDR2 YYEEEE. This CDR3 comprises 14 residues. The V and J ends lost 1 base and 0 bases respectively, with 8 bases between them. CDR3 loop: CASSLWGDSYEQYF. CDR3 nucleotide sequence: TGTGCCAGCAGCTTGTGGGGAGACTCCTACGAGCAGTACTTC.

The chain carries TRBV5-1 and TRBJ1-1; 8 positions match TRBD1. CDR3 length: 15 amino acids. CDR1 and CDR2 (germline): SGHRS, YFSETQ. The trim removed 0 bases at V and 6 bases at J, leaving 7 bases unmatched. In DNA form, the CDR3 reads TGCGCCAGCAGCTTGGACAAGACAGGGGTGTCTGAAGCTTTCTTT. Protein sequence: CASSLDKTGVSEAFF.